The rows below give T cell receptor beta chains drawn from one sample of a study of blood T cell repertoires in COVID-19. Profiled with immunoSEQ multiplex PCR; TCRdb holds only in-frame clones, not every one. Among about 66,000 clones, about 80% were seen once, and the ten largest hold about 6.9%. Sequencing input: peripheral blood. All receptors come from a man aged 55 to 69 with acute or convalescent COVID-19. The CDR3 runs from the conserved cysteine through the conserved F or W. The D gene is left open where the match is weak. A row's size may be missing; if present it is once, few, many or a size class.

>TRBV29-1|TRBJ2-7|.|TRBD1
TGCAGCGTTCCGACAGGGCAGGGATACGAGCAGTACTTC
CSVPTGQGYEQYF
>TRBV29-1|TRBJ2-3|once|TRBD1
TGCAGCGTTGAAACAGGGGGTGATACGCAGTATTTT
CSVETGGDTQYF
>TRBV6-5|TRBJ2-7|.|.
TGTGCCAGCATGGACGGGGTCCACGAGCAGTACTTC
CASMDGVHEQYF
>TRBV6-5|TRBJ2-7|once|.
TGTGCCAGCAGTTACTCGGGGGCCGTCCACCACGAGCAGTACTTC
CASSYSGAVHHEQYF
>TRBV5-1|TRBJ1-2|.|.
TGCGCCAGCAGCTTGGCCCCAGGAAACTATGGCTACACCTTC
CASSLAPGNYGYTF
>TRBV29-1|TRBJ1-2|.|TRBD1
TGCAGCGTTGCTTGGGACAGCGACTATGGCTACACCTTC
CSVAWDSDYGYTF
>TRBV5-1|TRBJ1-3|once|TRBD1
TGCGCCAGCAGCCCCGGGACAGGCTCTGGAAACACCATATATTTT
CASSPGTGSGNTIYF
>TRBV2|TRBJ2-5|few|TRBD1
TGTGCCAGCAGCCGACAGGGCCAAGAGACCCAGTACTTC
CASSRQGQETQYF
>TRBV4-3|TRBJ1-6|.|.
TGCGCCAGCAGCCAAGATGACCGGAGTTCACCCCTCCACTTT
CASSQDDRSSPLHF
>TRBV4-2|TRBJ1-4|.|.
TGTGCCAGCAGCCAAGATAGGGCAGGGGTCGGGACTAATGAAAAACTGTTTTTT
CASSQDRAGVGTNEKLFF
>TRBV6-2/TRBV6-3|TRBJ1-1|.|.
TGTGCCAGCAGTGATCTAGGGAGGCCTGAAGCTTTCTTT
CASSDLGRPEAFF
>TRBV5-6|TRBJ1-2|.|.
TGTGCCAGCAGCTTGGGACTCACCTTTTCCTTTAATGGCTACACCTTC
CASSLGLTFSFNGYTF
>TRBV4-1|TRBJ1-2|once|.
TGCGCCAGCAGCCAAGATTTCGCGGCCCTCCTGGGAGGCTACACTTTC
CASSQDFAALLGGYTF
>TRBV5-1|TRBJ2-3|.|.
TGCGCCAGCAGCTTCAACTCGGGGAGCACAGATACGCAGTATTTT
CASSFNSGSTDTQYF
>TRBV5-4|TRBJ1-1|.|.
TGTGCCAGCAGCTTGGGGGAGAATTCTGAAGCTTTCTTT
CASSLGENSEAFF
>TRBV5-6|TRBJ1-1|.|.
TGTGCCAGCAGCTTGGGACAGCAGAACACTGAAGCTTTCTTT
CASSLGQQNTEAFF
>TRBV27|TRBJ2-7|.|.
TGTGCCAGCAGTTTATCGGGAGAGAGATTTAATCAGTACTTC
CASSLSGERFNQYF
>TRBV14|TRBJ1-1|.|.
TGTGCCAGCAGCCAAGTCCAGGCAGGGACTGAAGCTTTCTTT
CASSQVQAGTEAFF
>TRBV7-2|TRBJ1-2|.|.
TGTGCCAGCAGTCTCGGTCGGGGGATCGGCTATGGCTACACCTTC
CASSLGRGIGYGYTF
>TRBV2|TRBJ1-2|.|.
TGTGCCAGCAGTGATATGGCAGTGGATGGCTACACCTTC
CASSDMAVDGYTF
>TRBV28|TRBJ1-2|.|.
TGTGCCAGCAAGGACAGAACCTATGGCTACACCTTC
CASKDRTYGYTF
>TRBV4-3|TRBJ1-2|few|.
TGCGCCAGCAGCCAGATACTCCGGGACTATGGCTACACCTTC
CASSQILRDYGYTF
>TRBV7-2|TRBJ1-1|.|.
TGTGCCAGCAGCTTAGCTCAGGGCAGGACCACTGAAGCTTTCTTT
CASSLAQGRTTEAFF
>TRBV5-6|TRBJ1-4|.|.
TGTGCCAGCAGCATACCAGGGAAGGGGAATGAAAAACTGTTTTTT
CASSIPGKGNEKLFF
>TRBV11-2|TRBJ1-4|.|.
TGTGCCAGCACCACCGAGAGGGGGAAACTGTTTTTT
CASTTERGKLFF
>TRBV12-3/TRBV12-4|TRBJ2-1|.|.
TGTGCCAGCAGTCAGTACAATGAGCAGTTCTTC
CASSQYNEQFF
>TRBV20-1|TRBJ2-1|.|.
TGCAGTGCCCGGCCGGGAAGTGAGCAGTTCTTC
CSARPGSEQFF
>TRBV5-1|TRBJ1-1|few|.
TGCGCCAGCAGCTTGGAAGGAGGGACTGAAGCTTTCTTT
CASSLEGGTEAFF
>TRBV18|TRBJ1-4|.|.
TGTGCCAGCTCACCCCCTACAACTAATGAAAAACTGTTTTTT
CASSPPTTNEKLFF
>TRBV15|TRBJ1-6|.|TRBD1
TGTGCCACCAGCAGAGAGAAGGGACAGGGTCTTTCACCCCTCCACTTT
CATSREKGQGLSPLHF
>TRBV5-5|TRBJ1-2|few|.
TGTGCCAGCAGCTTGGGTGCACAGGGCGGTGGCTACACCTTC
CASSLGAQGGGYTF
>TRBV7-2|TRBJ2-2|.|.
TGTGCCAGCAGGATAACAGGGAAGAACACCGGGGAGCTGTTTTTT
CASRITGKNTGELFF
>TRBV19|TRBJ1-2|once|TRBD1
TGTGCCAGTAGTAGCCGGGACAGCAACTATGGCTACACCTTC
CASSSRDSNYGYTF
>TRBV5-4|TRBJ2-7|.|.
TGTGCCAGCAGCGGCGGGACTGATCAAGCTGGCGAGCAGTACTTC
CASSGGTDQAGEQYF
>TRBV19|TRBJ2-2|.|.
TGTGCCAGTAGCAAACCAGGGAACACCGGGGAGCTGTTTTTT
CASSKPGNTGELFF
>TRBV7-9|TRBJ1-4|.|TRBD1
TGTGCCAGCAGCTTAGCCCAAAGAAACAGGGGAACTTTTCATGAAAAACTGTTTTTT
CASSLAQRNRGTFHEKLFF
>TRBV5-1|TRBJ1-1|.|TRBD1
TGCGCCAGCAGCAGAAGACAGGGGCAAATCATGAACACTGAAGCTTTCTTT
CASSRRQGQIMNTEAFF
>TRBV28|TRBJ1-1|once|.
TGTGCCAGCAGTTTATCCTTTAGGGGGATGAACACTGAAGCTTTCTTT
CASSLSFRGMNTEAFF
>TRBV24-1|TRBJ2-3|.|TRBD2
TGTGCCACAGGGAGCGGGGGCACAGATACGCAGTATTTT
CATGSGGTDTQYF
>TRBV4-3|TRBJ1-2|.|.
TGCGCCAGCAGCCAAGATAGGAGGGGAGGTTATGGCTACACCTTC
CASSQDRRGGYGYTF
>TRBV4-1|TRBJ1-3|few|TRBD1
TGCGCCAGCAGCCAAGAAGGCTCTGACAGGGCGGAGGGAAACACCATATATTTT
CASSQEGSDRAEGNTIYF
>TRBV3-1/TRBV3-2|TRBJ1-5|.|.
TGTGCCAGCAGCCAAGACACGGGAAGCAATCAGCCCCAGCATTTT
CASSQDTGSNQPQHF
>TRBV5-1|TRBJ2-7|.|.
TGCGCCAGCAGCGGGGGGACTTACGCTGACTACGAGCAGTACTTC
CASSGGTYADYEQYF